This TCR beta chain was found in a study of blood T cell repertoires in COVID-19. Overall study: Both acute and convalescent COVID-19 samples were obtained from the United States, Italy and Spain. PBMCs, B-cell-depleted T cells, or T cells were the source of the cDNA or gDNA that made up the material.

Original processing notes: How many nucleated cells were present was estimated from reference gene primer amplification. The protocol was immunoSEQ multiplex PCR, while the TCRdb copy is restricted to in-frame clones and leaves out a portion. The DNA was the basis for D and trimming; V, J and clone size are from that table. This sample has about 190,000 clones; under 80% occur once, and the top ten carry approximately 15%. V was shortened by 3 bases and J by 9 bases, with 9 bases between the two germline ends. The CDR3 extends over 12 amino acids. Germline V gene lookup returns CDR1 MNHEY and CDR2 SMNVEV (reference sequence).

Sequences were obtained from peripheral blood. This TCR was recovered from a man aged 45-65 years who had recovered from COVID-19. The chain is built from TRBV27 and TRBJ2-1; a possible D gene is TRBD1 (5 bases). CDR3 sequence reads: CASSLGRSEQFF. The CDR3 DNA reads TGTGCCAGCAGTTTGGGGCGGTCTGAGCAGTTCTTC.